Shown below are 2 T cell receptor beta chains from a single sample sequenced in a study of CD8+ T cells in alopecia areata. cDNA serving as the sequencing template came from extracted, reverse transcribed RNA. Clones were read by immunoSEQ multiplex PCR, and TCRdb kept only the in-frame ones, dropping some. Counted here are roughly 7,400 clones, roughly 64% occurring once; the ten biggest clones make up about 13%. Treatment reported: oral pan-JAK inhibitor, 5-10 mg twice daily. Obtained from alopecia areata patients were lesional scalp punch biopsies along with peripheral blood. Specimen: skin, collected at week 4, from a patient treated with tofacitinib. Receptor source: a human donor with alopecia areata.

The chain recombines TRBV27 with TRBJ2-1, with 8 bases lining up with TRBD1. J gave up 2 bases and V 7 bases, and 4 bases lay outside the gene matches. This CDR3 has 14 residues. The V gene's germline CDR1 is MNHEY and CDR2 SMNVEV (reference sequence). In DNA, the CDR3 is TGTGCCAGCACACGACAGGGGCCCTACAATGAGCAGTTCTTC. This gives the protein CASTRQGPYNEQFF.

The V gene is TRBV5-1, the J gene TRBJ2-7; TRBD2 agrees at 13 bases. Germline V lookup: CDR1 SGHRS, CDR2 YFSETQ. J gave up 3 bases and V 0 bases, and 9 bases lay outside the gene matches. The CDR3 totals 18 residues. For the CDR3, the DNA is TGCGCCAGCAGCTTGGGCTTTACTAGCGGGAGGGCTTTCTACGAGCAGTACTTC. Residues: CASSLGFTSGRAFYEQYF.